The 29 T cell receptor beta chains listed next were all sequenced from one sample in a study of cytotoxic CD8 clonotypes in ibrutinib-treated CLL. Data came from immunoSEQ multiplex PCR; TCRdb stores just in-frame clones and leaves some out. This table has around 150,000 clones, approximately 91% appearing once. The material was PBMCs, obtained at disease progression, from a patient treated with ibrutinib. The receptors were gathered from a human donor with chronic lymphocytic leukemia.

V and J are TRBV7-9 and TRBJ2-1; perhaps TRBD1 as D (5 bases). CDR1 SEHNR and CDR2 FQNEAQ come from the germline V gene (reference sequence). The CDR3 totals 13 residues. Trimming stripped 4 bases from V and 7 bases from J, with 11 bases between. The CDR3 is CASSSKQANEQFF. As DNA, the CDR3 is TGTGCCAGCAGCTCGAAACAGGCAAATGAGCAGTTCTTC. The full variable domain, its missing parts supplied by reference TRBV7-9 and TRBJ2-1, is DTGVSQNPRHKITKRGQNVTFRCDPISEHNRLYWYRQTLGQGPEFLTYFQNEAQLEKSRLLSDRFSAERPKGSFSTLEIQRTEQGDSAMYLCASSSKQANEQFFGPGTRLTVL.

The chain recombines TRBV6-1 with TRBJ2-1; D gene ambiguous. Trimming pared 4 bases from V and 14 bases from J, leaving 15 bases between. The CDR3 runs 12 residues. The germline CDR1 and CDR2 sequences are MNHNS and SASEGT. This CDR3 reads CASSGDPGWKFF. CDR3 bases: TGTGCCAGCAGTGGGGATCCGGGCTGGAAGTTCTTC.

V gene TRBV11-1 combines with J gene TRBJ1-4; no definite D call. V was trimmed by 1 base and J by 7 bases, leaving 7 bases between them. The CDR3 runs to 13 residues. Germline V gene data show CDR1 as SGHAT and CDR2 as FQDESV (reference sequence). The DNA of the CDR3 is TGTGCCAGCAGCTTAGAGTTCGGTGAAAAACTGTTTTTT. Translation: CASSLEFGEKLFF.

This clone occurred once. This chain links TRBV4-1 with TRBJ2-2; a weak D match, TRBD2 (6 bases). Germline CDR1 and CDR2: MGHRA and YSYEKL. V was clipped by 6 bases and J by 10 bases, with 21 bases between them. The CDR3 is 15 amino acids. As DNA, the CDR3 is TGCGCCAGCAGTAGTCCGTGGGGGGTATTTAAGGAGCTGTTTTTT. Translated: CASSSPWGVFKELFF.

This chain's CDR3 is CASSGTGDPPYEQYF. The CDR3, as DNA: TGCGCCAGCAGCGGAACAGGGGACCCACCCTACGAGCAGTACTTC. This chain uses TRBV5-1 with TRBJ2-7, with TRBD1 matching over 7 bases. Germline CDR1 and CDR2: SGHRS and YFSETQ. V trimming: 4 bases; J trimming: 2 bases; junction bases outside the gene matches: 9. CDR3 length: 15 amino acids.

The chain employs TRBV10-3 and TRBJ2-5; perhaps D is TRBD1 or TRBD2 (5 bases each). Between the trimmed V and J ends, which lost 6 bases and 2 bases, there was a span of 10 bases. CDR3 length: 13 amino acids. CDR1 ENHRY and CDR2 SYGVKD come from the germline V gene. The CDR3 DNA follows: TGTGCCATCAGGGGGGAGCAACAAGAGACCCAGTACTTC. It is translated as CAIRGEQQETQYF.

A single count supports this clone. The V call is TRBV14, the J call TRBJ1-2, with no clear D. Germline V CDR1 and CDR2: SGHDN, FVKESK. The CDR3 is made up of 12 amino acids. The V end lost 1 base, the J end lost 6 bases, and 6 bases lay between the germline ends. CDR3 in amino acids: CASSQAGNGYTF. DNA of the CDR3: TGTGCCAGCAGCCAAGCCGGAAATGGCTACACCTTC.

The chain uses TRBV30 and TRBJ1-1, with no clear D. Germline V gives CDR1 GTSNPN, CDR2 SVGIG (reference sequence). The CDR3 spans 13 residues. V lost 0 bases and J lost 3, with 8 bases in between. CDR3 in DNA: TGTGCCTGGAGTGTACGAGGGTACACTGAAGCTTTCTTT. As protein: CAWSVRGYTEAFF.

This sequence joins TRBV2 and TRBJ2-2; D not resolved. The ends were cut back, 5 bases at V and 7 bases at J, with 5 bases in the middle. The CDR3 spans 11 residues. The germline V gene encodes CDR1 SNHLY and CDR2 FYNNEI. The CDR3 region is CASSNSGELFF. The CDR3 nucleotides are TGTGCCAGCAGTAATAGCGGGGAGCTGTTTTTT. The full variable domain, rest sourced from reference TRBV2 and TRBJ2-2, is EPEVTQTPSHQVTQMGQEVILRCVPISNHLYFYWYRQILGQKVEFLVSFYNNEISEKSEIFDDQFSVERPDGSNFTLKIRSTKLEDSAMYFCASSNSGELFFGEGSRLTVL.

Only one count was recorded for this clone. This chain's CDR3 is CASSPGQVEQYF. The DNA of the CDR3 is TGTGCCAGCTCACCCGGACAAGTAGAGCAGTACTTC. The chain employs TRBV18 and TRBJ2-7, with D maybe TRBD1 (5 bases). The CDR3 is 12 amino acids. V lost 3 bases, J lost 7 bases, and 10 bases lay in between. The germline V gene encodes CDR1 KGHSH and CDR2 LQKENI.

The chain is built from TRBV19 and TRBJ2-7; TRBD2 is a possible D gene (6 bases). The germline gives CDR1 LNHDA, CDR2 SQIVND (reference sequence). V gave up 3 bases and J gave up 0 bases, with 9 bases separating them. The length of the CDR3 is 14 residues. The chain's CDR3 is CASSIRDSSYEQYF. CDR3 coding DNA: TGTGCCAGTAGTATTCGGGACTCCTCCTACGAGCAGTACTTC.

The chain is built from TRBV30 and TRBJ1-3; D unresolved. This CDR3 region has 15 residues. Germline V lookup: CDR1 GTSNPN, CDR2 SVGIG (reference sequence). V lost 0 bases, J lost 0 bases, and 9 bases lay in between. The CDR3 loop reads CAWSVHLISGNTIYF. The CDR3, as DNA: TGTGCCTGGAGTGTACACTTGATCTCTGGAAACACCATATATTTT.

The rearrangement joins TRBV10-3 to TRBJ2-1; tentative D call: TRBD2 (6 bases). The V and J ends lost 2 bases and 8 bases respectively, with 10 bases between them. The length of the CDR3 is 13 residues. Germline V lookup: CDR1 ENHRY, CDR2 SYGVKD. This CDR3 is CAISEGGLHEQFF. DNA of the CDR3: TGTGCCATCAGTGAGGGGGGGTTGCATGAGCAGTTCTTC.

This clone has only a few counts. The V gene is TRBV18, the J gene TRBJ1-1; the D is unclear. The CDR3 totals 13 residues. The V gene's germline CDR1 is KGHSH and CDR2 LQKENI. The V end was cut by 4 bases, the J end by 3 bases, with 9 bases between. In nucleotides, the CDR3 is TGTGCCAGCTCACTACAGAAACACACTGAAGCTTTCTTT. Translated, it gives CASSLQKHTEAFF.

The chain couples TRBV15 to TRBJ2-5; 7 positions agree with TRBD2. The CDR3 covers 15 residues. CDR1 is LNHNV and CDR2 is YYDKDF in the germline V gene (reference sequence). V dropped 6 bases and J dropped 1; count of bases not matched to a gene: 8. The CDR3 DNA reads TGTGCCACCAGACGGGCTAGCGGCCTCCAAGAGACCCAGTACTTC. Its protein is CATRRASGLQETQYF.

This clone appeared a single time. V gene TRBV11-2 combines with J gene TRBJ2-7; D is unresolved. The length of the CDR3 is 12 residues. CDR1 and CDR2 from the germline V gene are SGHAT and FQNNGV. V lost 5 bases and J lost 3, with 8 bases in between. CDR3 in DNA: TGTGCCAGCAGCACACAGAGCTACGAGCAGTACTTC. Protein product: CASSTQSYEQYF.

V gene TRBV20-1 combines with J gene TRBJ2-7, with D uncertain. The V end was cut by 3 bases, the J end by 5 bases, with 8 bases between. From germline, CDR1 is DFQATT and CDR2 SNEGSKA (reference sequence). The CDR3 extends over 11 amino acids. CDR3 residues: CSASVLHEQYF. CDR3 nucleotides: TGCAGTGCTAGTGTTCTTCACGAGCAGTACTTC.

The rearrangement joins TRBV27 to TRBJ1-1, with D possibly being TRBD1 (5 bases). This CDR3 has 15 residues. The germline V gene has CDR1 MNHEY and CDR2 SMNVEV (reference sequence). Trimming shortened V by 6 bases and J by 8 bases, and 22 bases separated the two germline ends. The CDR3 nucleotides read TGTGCCAGCAGAGCCACGGGACCTAAGGTCCCCGAAGCTTTCTTT. Protein: CASRATGPKVPEAFF.

In its sample, this clone was seen once. The rearrangement uses TRBV27 and TRBJ1-2, with D uncertain. Germline CDR1 and CDR2: MNHEY and SMNVEV (reference sequence). The ends were cut back, 3 bases at V and 5 bases at J, with 13 bases in the middle. The CDR3 length is 14 residues. Written as DNA, the CDR3 is TGTGCCAGCAGTTTCTCCCCTCCTTTTTATGGCTACACCTTC. Its translation is CASSFSPPFYGYTF.

The chain links TRBV7-3 to TRBJ2-2; TRBD1 matches at 7 bases. This CDR3 contains 17 residues. With 1 base clipped from V and 1 base from J, the junction kept 6 bases outside the gene matches. Germline values: CDR1 SGHTA, CDR2 FQGTGA. The CDR3 nucleotides read TGTGCCAGCAGCTTAAGGGGACAGCTCATGAACACCGGGGAGCTGTTTTTT. Its protein product is CASSLRGQLMNTGELFF.

This clone is a singleton in its sample. The chain carries TRBV6-6 and TRBJ2-7; D is perhaps TRBD2 (6 bases). The CDR3 runs 13 residues. With 4 bases removed from V and 7 bases from J, the gap between germline ends came to 14 bases. Germline lookup yields CDR1 MNHNY and CDR2 SVGAGI (reference sequence). The CDR3 coding sequence is TGTGCCAGCAGTTCTCCGGGACTCAGGGAGCAGTACTTC. Protein sequence: CASSSPGLREQYF.

The rearrangement links TRBV29-1 to TRBJ1-2, with D possibly matching TRBD1 (5 bases). The CDR3 consists of 11 residues. Deletions cut 7 bases from V and 7 bases from J, with 13 bases between. Germline assignment: CDR1 SQVTM and CDR2 ANQGSEA. This CDR3 reads CSAAQVAGYTF. For the CDR3, the DNA is TGCAGCGCTGCACAGGTGGCTGGCTACACCTTC. The complete variable domain, with remaining parts taken from reference TRBV29-1 and TRBJ1-2, reads SAVISQKPSRDICQRGTSLTIQCQVDSQVTMMFWYRQQPGQSLTLIATANQGSEATYESGFVIDKFPISRPNLTFSTLTVSNMSPEDSSIYLCSAAQVAGYTFGSGTRLTVV.

This sequence joins TRBV28 and TRBJ1-1; D may be TRBD1 (5 bases). The CDR3 covers 15 residues. Germline CDR1 and CDR2: MDHEN and SYDVKM. Trimming removed 4 bases at V and 5 bases at J, with 17 bases between. The CDR3 DNA follows: TGTGCCAGCAGTTCGAGTCGGGGCAGGAGGACTGAAGCTTTCTTT. Its translation: CASSSSRGRRTEAFF.

Here the CDR3 DNA reads TGTGCCTGGAGTGCCTTCACGAGGTTCAATGAGCAGTTCTTC. This codes for CAWSAFTRFNEQFF. This chain uses TRBV30 with TRBJ2-1; D not certain. V shed 1 base and J shed 6 bases, with 13 bases lying between them. This CDR3 comprises 14 residues. The germline CDR1 and CDR2 sequences are GTSNPN and SVGIG (reference sequence). The variable domain in full, with the rest retrieved from reference TRBV30 and TRBJ2-1, is SQTIHQWPATLVQPVGSPLSLECTVEGTSNPNLYWYRQAAGRGLQLLFYSVGIGQISSEVPQNLSASRPQDRQFILSSKKLLLSDSGFYLCAWSAFTRFNEQFFGPGTRLTVL.

This clone was seen once. The gene calls are TRBV18 and TRBJ2-7; TRBD1 might be the D (5 bases). The CDR3 length is 15 residues. Germline CDR1 and CDR2: KGHSH and LQKENI. The V end lost 0 bases, the J end lost 3 bases, and 12 bases lay between the germline ends. CDR3 bases: TGTGCCAGCTCACCACCCAGGCCACAGGTCTACGAGCAGTACTTC. It encodes CASSPPRPQVYEQYF.

The chain recombines TRBV9 with TRBJ2-7; 9 nucleotides align to TRBD1. Germline values: CDR1 SGDLS, CDR2 YYNGEE. This CDR3 spans 15 amino acids. The junction had 9 bases not matched to a gene; V was cut back by 3 bases and J by 5 bases. The CDR3 reads CASSANRDRVDEQYF. The CDR3 DNA reads as TGTGCCAGCAGCGCCAACCGGGACAGGGTCGACGAGCAGTACTTC.

V and J are TRBV27 and TRBJ2-1; D not resolved. The germline V gene has CDR1 MNHEY and CDR2 SMNVEV (reference sequence). V was clipped by 5 bases and J by 0 bases, with 14 bases between them. The CDR3 has 16 residues. CDR3 sequence: CASSPRSTSSYNEQFF. The CDR3, as DNA: TGTGCCAGCAGTCCGAGGTCGACGAGCTCCTACAATGAGCAGTTCTTC.

The chain uses TRBV30 and TRBJ2-2; TRBD2 matches at 15 bases. Germline V gene data show CDR1 as GTSNPN and CDR2 as SVGIG (reference sequence). The ends lost 3 bases at V and 3 bases at J; junction bases unmatched: 17. The CDR3 loop spans 21 amino acids. The CDR3 nucleotides read TGTGCCTGGAGAAAAAAAGGACTAGCGGGAGGGCCTAGTCTCGACACCGGGGAGCTGTTTTTT. Its protein is CAWRKKGLAGGPSLDTGELFF.

This clone has just one count. This rearrangement joins TRBV7-2 to TRBJ2-7, with D perhaps matching TRBD2 (6 bases). V gave up 5 bases and J gave up 4 bases, with 15 bases separating them. Germline CDR1 reads SGHTA; CDR2 reads FQGNSA. This CDR3 region has 14 residues. The DNA for the CDR3 is TGTGCCAGCAGCCCTAGGGCGGGATTGTACGAGCAGTACTTC. It encodes CASSPRAGLYEQYF.